This TCR beta chain was identified during a study of cytomegalovirus exposure and HLA in healthy donors. General study points: Excluded were some V segments that proved indistinguishable, including TRBV6-2 and TRBV6-3. As confirmed in vitro, a few CMV-associated chains were specific for CMV antigens. Being productive about 90% or about 30% of the time was typical of most TCR beta V segments in an earlier analysis. Cytomegalovirus-associated TCR beta chains were listed, numbering roughly 150.

Trimming took 0 bases from V and 7 from J; bases not matched to a gene: 6. This CDR3 contains 16 residues. The V gene's germline CDR1 is SGHDT and CDR2 YYEEEE. About this clone: Its target is not known.

Amplification used 60 Vbeta primers and 13 Jbeta primers. Libraries were prepared by immunoSEQ multiplex PCR; TCRdb keeps only in-frame clonotypes and omits some of them. In the table there are fewer than 250,000 clones, around four fifths of which are singletons. The chain employs TRBV5-6 and TRBJ2-1; 11 nucleotides match TRBD2. The sequenced sample consisted of PBMCs. This clonotype was obtained from a man between 40 and 49 years old in good health and CMV-seropositive. The CDR3 DNA follows: TGTGCCAGCAGCTTGGACGTGTCTAGCGGGAGGAATGAGCAGTTCTTC. Translation gives CASSLDVSSGRNEQFF.